What follows is one TCR beta chain and its context. This entry belongs to a study of blood T cell repertoires in COVID-19. Study details: T cells, B-cell-depleted T cells, or PBMCs provided the cDNA or gDNA that served as material.

The V gene's germline CDR1 is SGHTA and CDR2 FQGNSA. V was clipped by 3 bases and J by 7 bases; unmatched bases: 8. This CDR3 spans 14 amino acids. The assay was immunoSEQ multiplex PCR, and TCRdb's table has in-frame clones only and misses some. The sample shows about 340,000 clones, about 92% of them seen only once. The TCR sequence derives from a woman aged 25 to 39 who had recovered from COVID-19. The rearrangement joins TRBV7-2 to TRBJ1-2; 7 bases are a match to TRBD1. Specimen: PBMCs or T cells enriched from blood (not recorded which). CDR3 amino acids: CASSFGTASSGYTF. DNA for the CDR3: TGTGCCAGCAGCTTCGGGACAGCCAGTAGTGGCTACACCTTC.